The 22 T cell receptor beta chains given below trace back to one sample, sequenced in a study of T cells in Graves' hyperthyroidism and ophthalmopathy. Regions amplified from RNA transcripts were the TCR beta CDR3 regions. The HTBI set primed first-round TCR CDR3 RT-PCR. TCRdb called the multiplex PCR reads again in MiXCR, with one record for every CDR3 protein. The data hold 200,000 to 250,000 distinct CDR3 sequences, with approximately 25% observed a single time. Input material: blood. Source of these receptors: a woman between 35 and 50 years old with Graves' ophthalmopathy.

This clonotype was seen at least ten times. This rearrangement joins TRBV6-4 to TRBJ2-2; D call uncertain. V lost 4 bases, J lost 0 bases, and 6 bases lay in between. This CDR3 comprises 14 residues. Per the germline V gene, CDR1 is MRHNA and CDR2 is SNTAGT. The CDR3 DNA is TGTGCCAGCAGTGTCGACCCGAACACCGGGGAGCTGTTTTTT. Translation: CASSVDPNTGELFF.

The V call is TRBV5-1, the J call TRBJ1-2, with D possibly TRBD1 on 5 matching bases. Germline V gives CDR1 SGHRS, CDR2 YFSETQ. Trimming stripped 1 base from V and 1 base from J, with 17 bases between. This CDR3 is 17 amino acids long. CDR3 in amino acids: CASSLQGRGPLNYGYTF. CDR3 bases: TGCGCCAGCAGCTTGCAGGGCCGGGGCCCCCTTAACTATGGCTACACCTTC.

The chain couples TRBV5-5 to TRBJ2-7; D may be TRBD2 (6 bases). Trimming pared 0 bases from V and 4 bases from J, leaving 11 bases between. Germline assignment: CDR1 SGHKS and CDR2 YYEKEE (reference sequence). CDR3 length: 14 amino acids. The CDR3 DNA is TGTGCCAGCAGCTTGGGACTAGTTGGATACGAGCAGTACTTC. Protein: CASSLGLVGYEQYF.

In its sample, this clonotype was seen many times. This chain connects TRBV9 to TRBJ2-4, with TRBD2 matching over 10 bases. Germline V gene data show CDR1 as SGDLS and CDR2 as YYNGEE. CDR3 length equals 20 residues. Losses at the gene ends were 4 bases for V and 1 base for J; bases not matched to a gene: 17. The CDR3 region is CASSPRPGLAGEVAKNIQYF. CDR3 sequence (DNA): TGTGCCAGCAGCCCCCGACCAGGGCTAGCGGGAGAAGTTGCCAAAAACATTCAGTACTTC.

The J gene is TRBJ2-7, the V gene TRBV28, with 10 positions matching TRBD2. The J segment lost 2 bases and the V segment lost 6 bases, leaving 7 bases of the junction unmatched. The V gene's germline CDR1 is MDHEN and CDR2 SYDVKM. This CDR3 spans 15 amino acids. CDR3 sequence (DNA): TGTGCCAGCAGGCGGACTAGCGGCCAAGCCTACGAGCAGTACTTC. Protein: CASRRTSGQAYEQYF. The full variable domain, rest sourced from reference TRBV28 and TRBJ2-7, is DVKVTQSSRYLVKRTGEKVFLECVQDMDHENMFWYRQDPGLGLRLIYFSYDVKMKEKGDIPEGYSVSREKKERFSLILESASTNQTSMYLCASRRTSGQAYEQYFGPGTRLTVT.

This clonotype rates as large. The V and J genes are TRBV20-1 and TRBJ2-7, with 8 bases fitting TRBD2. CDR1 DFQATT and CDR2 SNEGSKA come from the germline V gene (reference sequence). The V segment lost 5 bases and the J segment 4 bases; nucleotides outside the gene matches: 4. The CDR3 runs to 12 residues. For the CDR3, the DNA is TGCAGTGCTTCCGGGACTAGTTACGAGCAGTACTTC. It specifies CSASGTSYEQYF.

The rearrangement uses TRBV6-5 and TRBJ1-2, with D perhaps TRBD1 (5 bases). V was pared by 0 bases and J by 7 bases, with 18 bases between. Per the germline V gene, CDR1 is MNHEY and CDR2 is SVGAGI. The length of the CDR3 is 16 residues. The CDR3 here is CASSYSTAHPTGGYTF. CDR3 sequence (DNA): TGTGCCAGCAGTTACTCGACAGCACACCCGACCGGTGGCTACACCTTC.

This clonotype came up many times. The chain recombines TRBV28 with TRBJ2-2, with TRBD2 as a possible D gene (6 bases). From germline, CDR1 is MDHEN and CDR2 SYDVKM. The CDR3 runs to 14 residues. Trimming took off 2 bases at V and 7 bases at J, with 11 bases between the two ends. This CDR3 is CASSLKEGRGELFF. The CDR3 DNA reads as TGTGCCAGCAGTTTAAAGGAGGGCCGCGGGGAGCTGTTTTTT.

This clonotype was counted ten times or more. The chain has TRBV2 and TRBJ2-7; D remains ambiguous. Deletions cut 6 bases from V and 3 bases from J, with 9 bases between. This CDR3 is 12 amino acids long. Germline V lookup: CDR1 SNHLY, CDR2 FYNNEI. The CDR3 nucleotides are TGTGCCAGCAGACGGACCTACTACGAGCAGTACTTC. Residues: CASRRTYYEQYF.

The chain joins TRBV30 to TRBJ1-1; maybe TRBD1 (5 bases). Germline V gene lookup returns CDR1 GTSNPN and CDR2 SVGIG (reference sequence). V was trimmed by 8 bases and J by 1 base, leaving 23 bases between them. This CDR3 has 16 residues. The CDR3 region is CARTSPGRGKNTEAFF. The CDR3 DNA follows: TGTGCCAGGACATCCCCGGGACGGGGAAAGAACACTGAAGCTTTCTTT.

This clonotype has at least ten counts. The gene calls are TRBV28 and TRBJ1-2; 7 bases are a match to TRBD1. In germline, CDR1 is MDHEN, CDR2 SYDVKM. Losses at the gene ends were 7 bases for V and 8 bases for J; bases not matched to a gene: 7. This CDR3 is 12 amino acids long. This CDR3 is CASTGQDEGYTF. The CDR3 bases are TGTGCCAGCACCGGACAGGATGAGGGCTACACCTTC.

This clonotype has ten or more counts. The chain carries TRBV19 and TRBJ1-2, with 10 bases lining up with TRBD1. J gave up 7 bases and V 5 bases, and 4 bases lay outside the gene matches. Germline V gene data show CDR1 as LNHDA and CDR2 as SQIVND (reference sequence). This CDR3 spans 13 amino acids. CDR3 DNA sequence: TGTGCCAGTAGTCACGGGACAGGGGCTGGCTACACCTTC. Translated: CASSHGTGAGYTF.

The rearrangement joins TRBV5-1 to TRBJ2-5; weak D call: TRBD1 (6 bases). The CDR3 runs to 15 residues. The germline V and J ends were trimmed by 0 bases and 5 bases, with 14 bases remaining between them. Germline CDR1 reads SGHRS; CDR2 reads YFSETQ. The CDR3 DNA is TGCGCCAGCAGCTTGGCCACAGGGAAAGGGGAGACCCAGTACTTC. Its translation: CASSLATGKGETQYF.

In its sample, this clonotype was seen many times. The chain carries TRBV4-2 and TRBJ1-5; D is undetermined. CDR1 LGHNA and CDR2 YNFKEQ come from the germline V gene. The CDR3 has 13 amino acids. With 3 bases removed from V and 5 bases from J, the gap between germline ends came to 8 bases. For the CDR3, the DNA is TGTGCCAGCAGCCACTCCACAGATCAGCCCCAGCATTTT. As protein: CASSHSTDQPQHF.

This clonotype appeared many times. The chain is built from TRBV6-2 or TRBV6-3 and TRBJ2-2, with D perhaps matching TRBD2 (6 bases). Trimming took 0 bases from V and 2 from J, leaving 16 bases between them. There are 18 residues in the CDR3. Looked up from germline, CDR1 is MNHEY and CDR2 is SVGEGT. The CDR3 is CASSYSRSGEVNTGELFF. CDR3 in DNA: TGTGCCAGCAGTTACTCCCGATCGGGGGAGGTAAACACCGGGGAGCTGTTTTTT.

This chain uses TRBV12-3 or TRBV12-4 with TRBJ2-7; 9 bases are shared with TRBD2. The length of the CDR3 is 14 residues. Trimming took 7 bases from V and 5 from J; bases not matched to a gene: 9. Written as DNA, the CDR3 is TGTGCCAGCACCTCACTAGCGGGCCAAAACGAGCAGTACTTC. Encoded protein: CASTSLAGQNEQYF.

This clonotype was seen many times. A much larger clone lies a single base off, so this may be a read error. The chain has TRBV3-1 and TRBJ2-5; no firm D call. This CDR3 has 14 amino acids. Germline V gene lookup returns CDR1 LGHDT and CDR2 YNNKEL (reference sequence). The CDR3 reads CASSWTPYQETQHF. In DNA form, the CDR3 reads TGTGCCAGCAGTTGGACCCCGTACCAAGAGACCCAGCACTTC.

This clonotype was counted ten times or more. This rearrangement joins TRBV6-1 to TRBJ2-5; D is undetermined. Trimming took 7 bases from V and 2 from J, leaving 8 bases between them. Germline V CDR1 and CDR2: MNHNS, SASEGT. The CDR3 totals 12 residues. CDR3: CASKLQQETQYF. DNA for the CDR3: TGTGCCAGCAAATTGCAACAAGAGACCCAGTACTTC.

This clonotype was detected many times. CDR3 in amino acids: CAWSVGLANYEQYF. The CDR3 DNA is TGTGCCTGGAGTGTAGGACTAGCGAACTACGAGCAGTACTTC. The J gene is TRBJ2-7, the V gene TRBV30, with 9 positions matching TRBD2. V was pared by 0 bases and J by 3 bases, with 3 bases of the junction left unmatched. Germline V gives CDR1 GTSNPN, CDR2 SVGIG (reference sequence). The CDR3 has 14 amino acids.

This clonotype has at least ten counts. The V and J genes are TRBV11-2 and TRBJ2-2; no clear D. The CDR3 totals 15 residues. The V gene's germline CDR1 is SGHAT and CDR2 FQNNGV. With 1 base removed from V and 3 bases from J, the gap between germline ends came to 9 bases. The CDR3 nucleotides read TGTGCCAGCAGCTTAGGGGTGACCTACACCGGGGAGCTGTTTTTT. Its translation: CASSLGVTYTGELFF.

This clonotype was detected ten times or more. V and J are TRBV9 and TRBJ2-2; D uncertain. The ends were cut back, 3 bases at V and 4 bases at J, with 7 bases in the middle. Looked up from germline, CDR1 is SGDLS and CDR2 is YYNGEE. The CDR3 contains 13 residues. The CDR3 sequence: CASSDQITGELFF. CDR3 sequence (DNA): TGTGCCAGCAGCGACCAAATCACCGGGGAGCTGTTTTTT.

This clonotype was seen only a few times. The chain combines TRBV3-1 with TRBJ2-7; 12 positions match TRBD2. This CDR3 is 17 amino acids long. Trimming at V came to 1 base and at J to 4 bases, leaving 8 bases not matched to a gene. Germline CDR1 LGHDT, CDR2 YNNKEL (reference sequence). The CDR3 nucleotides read TGTGCCAGCAGCCAAGTCTCGTATACTAGCGGGAGGTACGAGCAGTACTTC. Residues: CASSQVSYTSGRYEQYF.